The rows below give T cell receptor beta chains drawn from one sample of a study of shared clonotypes between healthy human individuals. Measured with immunoSEQ multiplex PCR; TCRdb has only the in-frame clones, and not every one. This repertoire shows about 1 million clones, about 76% found once; its top ten account for 1.2% to 1.5%. What was sequenced was memory CD4+ T cells sorted from blood. The receptors here all came from a man between 18 and 35 years old in good health. Both conserved end residues are trimmed from each CDR3. The size entry is marked missing in some rows and otherwise reads once, few, many or a size class.

NA | 12 | TRBV7-9 | ASSSRASNEKLF
NA | 14 | TRBV11-2 | ASSLDRPGGAYEQY
NA | 12 | TRBV7-8 | ASSRRQGQEKLF
NA | 16 | TRBV11-3 | ASSPGTSGGASTDTQY
many | 11 | TRBV6-5 | ASRDRGPYEQY
NA | 12 | TRBV7-2 | ASSVGTRYSPLH
NA | 12 | TRBV6-1 | ASLEVRRLETQY
NA | 9 | TRBV11-2 | ALEGQRGAF
NA | 13 | TRBV18 | ASSPPAGGRYEQY
NA | 13 | TRBV10-3 | AIGRDGASGQPQH
NA | 13 | TRBV30 | AWSAPSGRGDIQY
NA | 14 | TRBV21-1 | ASSKHGGDDTDTQY
NA | 13 | TRBV15 | ATSRDRTSNYGYT
NA | 15 | TRBV5-1 | ASSTGTSGVSYNEQF
NA | 15 | TRBV2 | ASSPGQGVLGKNEQY